This record covers a single TCR beta chain. The record originates from a study of blood T cell repertoires in COVID-19. Looking at the study overall: Sites across the United States, Italy and Spain contributed samples from acute and convalescent COVID-19. T cells, B-cell-depleted T cells, or PBMCs provided the cDNA or gDNA that served as material.

In germline, CDR1 is MDHEN, CDR2 SYDVKM. V shed 5 bases and J shed 3 bases, with 19 bases lying between them. This CDR3 region has 16 residues. Under the authors' procedure: It was from reference gene primer amplification that nucleated cell counts were estimated. This table comes from immunoSEQ multiplex PCR, and its TCRdb copy is limited to in-frame clones, with some not included. V and J calls and clone size come straight from that table; D and trimming were deduced from the DNA. The table has over 130,000 clones, 80% to 90% seen once. This receptor was taken from a man between 60 and 70 years old with active or convalescent COVID-19. What was sequenced was peripheral blood. The chain joins TRBV28 to TRBJ1-1, with D perhaps TRBD1 (6 bases). This CDR3 reads CASSAPLGAGDTEAFF. The CDR3, as DNA: TGTGCCAGCAGTGCACCCTTGGGGGCCGGGGACACTGAAGCTTTCTTT.